The 17 T cell receptor beta chains in this list originate from one sample, sequenced in a study of identical twins. Each CDR3 protein gets one entry after TCRdb re-called the 5' RACE reads with MiXCR. Among around 220,000 distinct CDR3 sequences, roughly a tenth were seen once, and the ten largest hold 9% to 10%. The source material was memory T cells sorted from blood. These TCRs come from a man in his fifties in good health.

The sample holds a few counts of this clonotype. The chain combines TRBV4-3 with TRBJ2-3; TRBD2 matches 9 bases. The trim removed 0 bases at V and 0 bases at J, leaving 7 bases unmatched. The CDR3 is 18 amino acids. The germline V gene encodes CDR1 LGHNA and CDR2 YSLEER. The CDR3 region is CASSQEIKAGGSTDTQYF. As DNA, the CDR3 is TGCGCCAGCAGCCAAGAAATAAAAGCGGGAGGCAGCACAGATACGCAGTATTTT.

This clonotype was detected only a few times. The V gene is TRBV7-9, the J gene TRBJ2-7, with D perhaps matching TRBD2 (6 bases). V was cut by 5 bases and J by 3 bases, with 17 bases left in between. Per the germline V gene, CDR1 is SEHNR and CDR2 is FQNEAQ (reference sequence). The CDR3 covers 15 residues. The CDR3 loop is CASSKEGLGGYEQYF. In DNA form, the CDR3 reads TGTGCCAGCAGCAAAGAGGGACTTGGGGGCTACGAGCAGTACTTC. The entire variable domain, with the rest obtained from reference TRBV7-9 and TRBJ2-7, is as follows: DTGVSQNPRHKITKRGQNVTFRCDPISEHNRLYWYRQTLGQGPEFLTYFQNEAQLEKSRLLSDRFSAERPKGSFSTLEIQRTEQGDSAMYLCASSKEGLGGYEQYFGPGTRLTVT.

The gene calls are TRBV4-2 and TRBJ2-1; 8 bases agree with TRBD1. The germline V gene encodes CDR1 LGHNA and CDR2 YNFKEQ. This CDR3 contains 16 residues. V gave up 0 bases and J gave up 4 bases; unmatched junction bases: 5. CDR3 protein: CASSQDGQGSYNEQFF. The CDR3 DNA follows: TGTGCCAGCAGCCAAGATGGACAGGGATCATACAATGAGCAGTTCTTC.

The gene calls are TRBV20-1 and TRBJ2-5; 11 bases line up with TRBD2. J gave up 4 bases and V 0 bases, and 7 bases lay outside the gene matches. CDR3 length: 16 amino acids. Looked up from germline, CDR1 is DFQATT and CDR2 is SNEGSKA (reference sequence). The CDR3 DNA follows: TGCAGTGCTAGAGATCTACTAGCGGGAGCCGCAGAGACCCAGTACTTC. This sequence encodes CSARDLLAGAAETQYF.

This clonotype was recorded many times. The V call is TRBV28, the J call TRBJ2-7; 10 nucleotides align to TRBD2. J lost 3 bases, V lost 3 bases, and 8 bases had no gene match. CDR1 MDHEN and CDR2 SYDVKM come from the germline V gene. The CDR3 loop spans 16 amino acids. CDR3 nucleotides: TGTGCCAGCAGTTTCCCCGGACTAGCGGTATACTACGAGCAGTACTTC. Translating it yields CASSFPGLAVYYEQYF.

This clonotype was detected only a few times. This chain connects TRBV19 to TRBJ2-6; D unclear. Between the trimmed V and J ends, which lost 3 bases and 2 bases, there was a span of 11 bases. Germline V CDR1 and CDR2: LNHDA, SQIVND (reference sequence). The CDR3 sequence is 16 residues long. The CDR3 sequence: CASSMGRSPGANVLTF. The CDR3 region has the DNA TGTGCCAGTAGTATGGGCAGGTCACCTGGGGCCAACGTCCTGACTTTC.

This clonotype was picked up a small number of times. This chain uses TRBV14 with TRBJ2-7; D may correspond to TRBD1 or TRBD2 (6 bases each). Trimming took off 2 bases at V and 7 bases at J, with 15 bases between the two ends. Germline CDR1 SGHDN, CDR2 FVKESK. There are 14 residues in the CDR3. The CDR3 loop is CASSQFLGGGEQYF. Here the CDR3 DNA reads TGTGCCAGCAGCCAATTCCTAGGAGGGGGGGAGCAGTACTTC. The variable domain in full, completed from reference TRBV14 and TRBJ2-7, reads EAGVTQFPSHSVIEKGQTVTLRCDPISGHDNLYWYRRVMGKEIKFLLHFVKESKQDESGMPNNRFLAERTGGTYSTLKVQPAELEDSGVYFCASSQFLGGGEQYFGPGTRLTVT.

A few counts support this clonotype. J is TRBJ2-2 and V is TRBV6-5; D is possibly TRBD2 (5 bases). The germline CDR1 and CDR2 sequences are MNHEY and SVGAGI. Trimming cost V 0 bases and J 4 bases, with 12 bases left between them. This CDR3 contains 16 residues. The CDR3 DNA reads TGTGCCAGCAGTTACTCGACCCGGGGTCGCACCGGGGAGCTGTTTTTT. It encodes CASSYSTRGRTGELFF.

This clonotype was seen at least ten times. This chain links TRBV11-3 with TRBJ2-2; 9 nucleotides agree with TRBD2. This CDR3 comprises 16 residues. Germline V CDR1 and CDR2: SGHNT, YENEEA. Trimming cost V 8 bases and J 4 bases; bases outside gene matches: 11. The CDR3 DNA reads as TGTGCCAGCTCCAGATGGGGGACTAGCAGCACCGGGGAGCTGTTTTTT. It yields the protein CASSRWGTSSTGELFF.

This chain uses TRBV29-1 with TRBJ1-2; 8 nucleotides align to TRBD1. The CDR3 sequence is 13 residues long. The germline V gene has CDR1 SQVTM and CDR2 ANQGSEA. The V segment lost 4 bases and the J segment 4 bases; nucleotides outside the gene matches: 5. The CDR3 DNA reads as TGCAGCGTTGCGGCGGACAGGGTCTATGGCTACACCTTC. Encoded protein: CSVAADRVYGYTF.

The CDR3 DNA is TGTGCCAGCAGCCCATTGGGACAGTTCTATGGCTACACCTTC. This encodes CASSPLGQFYGYTF. The chain is built from TRBV7-2 and TRBJ1-2; TRBD1 matches 7 bases. This CDR3 comprises 14 residues. With 5 bases clipped from V and 4 bases from J, the junction kept 7 bases outside the gene matches. CDR1 and CDR2 (germline): SGHTA, FQGNSA.

This clonotype was observed at least ten times. The V and J genes are TRBV7-2 and TRBJ1-2; no firm D call. Looked up from germline, CDR1 is SGHTA and CDR2 is FQGNSA. V shed 6 bases and J shed 4 bases, with 15 bases lying between them. CDR3 length: 14 residues. The CDR3 nucleotides read TGTGCCAGCAGACCCGAGTACGGATTCTATGGCTACACCTTC. It codes for CASRPEYGFYGYTF.

This chain connects TRBV19 to TRBJ2-7; TRBD1 agrees at 9 bases. The junction had 8 bases not matched to a gene; V was cut back by 0 bases and J by 5 bases. Germline V lookup: CDR1 LNHDA, CDR2 SQIVND (reference sequence). The CDR3 runs 16 residues. As DNA, the CDR3 is TGTGCCAGTAGTATAGATCATGGGACAGGGTTTGACGAGCAGTACTTC. Its translation: CASSIDHGTGFDEQYF.

This clonotype turned up a few times. The V and J genes are TRBV4-3 and TRBJ1-4; no clear D gene. Germline values: CDR1 LGHNA, CDR2 YSLEER. CDR3 length: 14 amino acids. Trimming removed 3 bases at V and 6 bases at J, with 11 bases between. The CDR3: CASSHSNGDEKLFF. The CDR3 bases are TGCGCCAGCAGCCACTCCAACGGGGATGAAAAACTGTTTTTT.

Ten or more counts support this clonotype. This sequence joins TRBV6-5 and TRBJ2-1; no clear D gene. V was pared by 0 bases and J by 8 bases, with 17 bases between. The CDR3 has 16 amino acids. Germline V gives CDR1 MNHEY, CDR2 SVGAGI. The CDR3 protein is CASSYSYTDALYEQFF. Here the CDR3 DNA reads TGTGCCAGCAGTTACTCTTATACCGACGCCCTCTATGAGCAGTTCTTC.

This clonotype has at least ten counts. This chain uses TRBV12-3 or TRBV12-4 with TRBJ2-5; tentative D call: TRBD2 (6 bases). The CDR3 consists of 14 residues. Trimming cost V 3 bases and J 5 bases, with 13 bases left between them. DNA of the CDR3: TGTGCCAGCAGTTTTTCCGGGAGTTGGGAGACCCAGTACTTC. It translates to CASSFSGSWETQYF.

This clonotype turned up a few times. This sequence joins TRBV4-3 and TRBJ1-1; D may be TRBD1 (6 bases). The germline gives CDR1 LGHNA, CDR2 YSLEER. V shed 0 bases and J shed 7 bases, with 12 bases lying between them. This CDR3 spans 14 amino acids. The chain's CDR3 is CASSQEQGRGEAFF. The CDR3 nucleotides are TGCGCCAGCAGCCAAGAACAGGGTCGGGGTGAAGCTTTCTTT.